The sequence of this T cell receptor beta chain was determined in a study of blood T cell repertoires in COVID-19. As for the study in general: The United States, Italy and Spain provided the acute and convalescent COVID-19 samples. The analysed material was cDNA or gDNA that came from T cells, B-cell-depleted T cells, or PBMCs.

Original methodology: It was from reference gene primer amplification that nucleated cell counts were estimated. TCRdb's copy holds only in-frame clones and misses some; the assay was immunoSEQ multiplex PCR. The DNA gave D and trimming, while V, J and clone size come from that table. The sample holds around 130,000 clones; around three quarters are singletons and the top ten take 10% to 13%. This clonotype was sampled from a human donor in a cohort sampled during active COVID-19. Sequencing was done on a sample of peripheral blood.

The CDR3 coding sequence is TGTGCCTGGAGTACTAGCGGGGCAGATACGCAGTATTTT. This translates into CAWSTSGADTQYF. The gene calls are TRBV30 and TRBJ2-3, with 10 bases identical to TRBD2. J was trimmed by 4 bases and V by 2 bases; bases with no gene match: 0. The V gene's germline CDR1 is GTSNPN and CDR2 SVGIG (reference sequence). The CDR3 covers 13 residues.